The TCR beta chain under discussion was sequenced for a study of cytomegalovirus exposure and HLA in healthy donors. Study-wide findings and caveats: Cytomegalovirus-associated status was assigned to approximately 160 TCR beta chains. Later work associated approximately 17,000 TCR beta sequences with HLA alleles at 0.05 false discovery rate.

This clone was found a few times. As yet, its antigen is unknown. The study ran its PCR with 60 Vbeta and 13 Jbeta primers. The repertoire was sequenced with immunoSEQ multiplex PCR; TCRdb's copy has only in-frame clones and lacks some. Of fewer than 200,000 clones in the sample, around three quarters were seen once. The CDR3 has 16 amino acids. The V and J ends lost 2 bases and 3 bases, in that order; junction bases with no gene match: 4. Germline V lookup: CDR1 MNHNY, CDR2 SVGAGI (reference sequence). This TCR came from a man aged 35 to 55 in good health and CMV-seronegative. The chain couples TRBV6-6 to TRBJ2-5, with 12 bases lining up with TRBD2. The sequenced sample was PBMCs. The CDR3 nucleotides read TGTGCCAGCAGTTACACTAGCGGGGGGCTCAAAGAGACCCAGTACTTC. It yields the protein CASSYTSGGLKETQYF.